This TCR beta chain comes out of a study of shared clonotypes between healthy human individuals. TCRdb keeps only in-frame clones here, not all; method: immunoSEQ multiplex PCR. The sample consists of hundreds of thousands of clones, roughly 96% of them appearing once. In the naive CD8 group, cells lacked CD45RO and were positively selected for CCR7, so terminally differentiated effector memory CD45RA+ cells were left out. This CDR3 is built from 16 residues. The germline V gene has CDR1 SGHVS and CDR2 FNYEAQ. The V gene end was trimmed by 5 bases and the J gene end by 7 bases; junction bases not matched to a gene: 6.

Sequenced material: naive CD8+ T cells sorted from blood. The rearrangement uses TRBV7-6 and TRBJ2-1; TRBD2 matches at 15 bases. The TCR was taken from a woman younger than 45 in good health. Written as DNA, the CDR3 is TGTGCCAGCAGCCGTGGACTAGCGGGAGGGGGTAATGAGCAGTTCTTC. Its translation: CASSRGLAGGGNEQFF. The complete variable domain, with remaining parts taken from reference TRBV7-6 and TRBJ2-1, reads GAGVSQSPRYKVTKRGQDVALRCDPISGHVSLYWYRQALGQGPEFLTYFNYEAQQDKSGLPNDRFSAERPEGSISTLTIQRTEQRDSAMYRCASSRGLAGGGNEQFFGPGTRLTVL.